This entry lists 30 T cell receptor beta chains sequenced from one sample in a study of blood T cells in healthy people across ages. Using a J-beta primer mix together with a sample-barcoded 5' primer, a second PCR was run for about 6 to 12 cycles. One entry per CDR3 protein results from TCRdb running MiXCR on the 5' RACE reads. The table has about 1.6 million distinct CDR3 sequences, about 31% seen once. The material sequenced was blood. The receptors originated from a woman aged 25 to 39 in good health.

This clonotype was observed many times. This rearrangement joins TRBV27 to TRBJ1-2; 10 positions agree with TRBD1. The CDR3 has 13 residues. Per the germline V gene, CDR1 is MNHEY and CDR2 is SMNVEV (reference sequence). Trimming at V came to 4 bases and at J to 11 bases, leaving 7 bases not matched to a gene. CDR3 nucleotide sequence: TGTGCCAGCAGTTCGGGACAGGGGACCGTGTACACCTTC. Translating it yields CASSSGQGTVYTF.

This clonotype was detected ten times or more. This chain uses TRBV5-1 with TRBJ2-3; 8 bases match TRBD2. Germline V CDR1 and CDR2: SGHRS, YFSETQ. The CDR3 covers 13 residues. Unmatched junction bases numbered 7, after V lost 7 bases and J lost 6 bases. CDR3 loop: CASGPGGADTQYF. CDR3 bases: TGCGCCAGCGGCCCCGGGGGGGCGGATACGCAGTATTTT. Using reference TRBV5-1 and TRBJ2-3 for the parts outside the CDR3, the full variable domain is KAGVTQTPRYLIKTRGQQVTLSCSPISGHRSVSWYQQTPGQGLQFLFEYFSETQRNKGNFPGRFSGRQFSNSRSEMNVSTLELGDSALYLCASGPGGADTQYFGPGTRLTVL.

The rearrangement links TRBV4-1 to TRBJ1-1; TRBD1 matches 7 bases. V shed 4 bases and J 1 base; nucleotides not matched to a gene: 6. Germline V lookup: CDR1 MGHRA, CDR2 YSYEKL. The CDR3 loop spans 15 amino acids. Here the CDR3 DNA reads TGCGCCAGCAGCCTCACTACAGGGGCGAACACTGAAGCTTTCTTT. Amino acid sequence: CASSLTTGANTEAFF.

This clonotype was counted between two and nine times. This chain joins TRBV6-6 and TRBJ2-7, with D tentatively TRBD2 (7 bases). CDR3 length: 15 amino acids. Deletions cut 7 bases from V and 7 bases from J, with 23 bases between. The germline gives CDR1 MNHNY, CDR2 SVGAGI (reference sequence). The CDR3 sequence: CASTPRTVGREEQYF. The CDR3 DNA is TGTGCCAGCACTCCACGGACAGTAGGGAGGGAAGAGCAGTACTTC.

The rearrangement joins TRBV3-1 to TRBJ2-5, with 13 bases aligning to TRBD2. The junction had 15 bases not matched to a gene; V was cut back by 4 bases and J by 13 bases. This CDR3 has 16 amino acids. Germline CDR1 LGHDT, CDR2 YNNKEL (reference sequence). CDR3: CASSRPGLAGVTERYF. DNA for the CDR3: TGTGCCAGCAGCCGCCCCGGACTAGCGGGAGTTACCGAGCGGTACTTC.

This clonotype was seen a handful of times. The V call is TRBV20-1, the J call TRBJ2-3; D is tentatively TRBD1 or TRBD2 (6 bases each). Germline CDR1 and CDR2: DFQATT and SNEGSKA (reference sequence). The V gene lost 7 bases and the J gene lost 1 base, with 12 bases spanning the gap. The CDR3 consists of 13 residues. The CDR3: CSVRRGGTDTQYF. Here the CDR3 DNA reads TGCAGTGTGAGGAGGGGGGGCACAGATACGCAGTATTTT.

The chain links TRBV10-3 to TRBJ2-7; 8 nucleotides align to TRBD2. The CDR3 is made up of 20 amino acids. CDR1 is ENHRY and CDR2 is SYGVKD in the germline V gene. Germline trimming cut 11 bases from V and 2 bases from J; bases unmatched to any gene: 29. This CDR3 reads CAVSRPWDSGLTGGTYEQYF. CDR3 sequence (DNA): TGTGCCGTCTCGAGACCATGGGACTCTGGGTTAACGGGAGGGACCTACGAGCAGTACTTC.

The count of this clonotype is one. The chain carries TRBV11-2 and TRBJ2-7; 11 nucleotides align to TRBD2. Trimming removed 5 bases from V and 1 base from J; junction bases left unmatched: 10. The CDR3 is 17 residues long. Per the germline V gene, CDR1 is SGHAT and CDR2 is FQNNGV. The CDR3 coding sequence is TGTGCCAGCAGCCTCACTAGCGGGGGTTCTTCGTCCTACGAGCAGTACTTC. This sequence encodes CASSLTSGGSSSYEQYF. The whole variable domain, remainder taken from reference TRBV11-2 and TRBJ2-7, is EAGVAQSPRYKIIEKRQSVAFWCNPISGHATLYWYQQILGQGPKLLIQFQNNGVVDDSQLPKDRFSAERLKGVDSTLKIQPAKLEDSAVYLCASSLTSGGSSSYEQYFGPGTRLTVT.

This clonotype was counted only a few times. The rearrangement joins TRBV11-2 to TRBJ1-2; D not resolved. Per the germline V gene, CDR1 is SGHAT and CDR2 is FQNNGV. V was trimmed by 5 bases and J by 7 bases, leaving 11 bases between them. This CDR3 has 12 residues. The DNA for the CDR3 is TGTGCCAGCAGCCCAAACGGTGGTGGCTACACCTTC. Translated, it gives CASSPNGGGYTF.

In its sample, this clonotype was seen once. CDR3 in amino acids: CASSRGGDNEAFF. DNA for the CDR3: TGTGCCAGCAGCCGGGGGGGGGATAATGAAGCTTTCTTT. The chain employs TRBV9 and TRBJ1-1; a weak D match, TRBD1 (5 bases). This CDR3 has 13 amino acids. The V gene lost 4 bases and the J gene lost 7 bases, with 14 bases spanning the gap. Per germline, CDR1 SGDLS and CDR2 YYNGEE.

This chain connects TRBV9 to TRBJ2-2, with a tentative D call TRBD1 (6 bases). From germline, CDR1 is SGDLS and CDR2 YYNGEE. The CDR3 runs to 15 residues. Trimming shortened V by 0 bases and J by 4 bases, and 10 bases separated the two germline ends. The CDR3: CASSVAQGGTGELFF. The CDR3 DNA is TGTGCCAGCAGCGTAGCACAGGGTGGCACCGGGGAGCTGTTTTTT.

This clonotype was counted between two and nine times. The chain uses TRBV20-1 and TRBJ2-1; tentative D call: TRBD2 (6 bases). Germline CDR1 DFQATT, CDR2 SNEGSKA (reference sequence). V lost 4 bases to trimming and J lost 7 bases, with 14 bases between them. The CDR3 has 13 amino acids. The CDR3 coding sequence is TGCAGTGCTATTCGGGGACTTTTAAATGAGCAGTTCTTC. Protein product: CSAIRGLLNEQFF.

This clonotype was seen a handful of times. The chain joins TRBV3-1 to TRBJ1-2; 8 bases are a match to TRBD1. The germline CDR1 and CDR2 sequences are LGHDT and YNNKEL (reference sequence). V trimming: 6 bases; J trimming: 4 bases; junction bases outside the gene matches: 7. CDR3 length equals 14 residues. The chain's CDR3 is CASRGQGAGYGYTF. Here the CDR3 DNA reads TGTGCCAGCAGAGGGCAGGGGGCCGGCTATGGCTACACCTTC. Variable domain in full (rest from reference TRBV3-1 and TRBJ1-2): DTAVSQTPKYLVTQMGNDKSIKCEQNLGHDTMYWYKQDSKKFLKIMFSYNNKELIINETVPNRFSPKSPDKAHLNLHINSLELGDSAVYFCASRGQGAGYGYTFGSGTRLTVV.

Regarding this clonotype: A single base separates this from a much larger clone, so it may be a read error. The chain recombines TRBV3-1 with TRBJ2-1; possibly TRBD1 or TRBD2 for D (5 bases each). The V and J ends lost 5 bases and 0 bases respectively, with 11 bases between them. Germline values: CDR1 LGHDT, CDR2 YNNKEL (reference sequence). The CDR3 spans 15 residues. CDR3 in amino acids: CASSFPGSSYNEQFF. The DNA for the CDR3 is TGTGCCAGCAGCTTTCCAGGGAGCTCCTACAATGAGCAGTTCTTC.

The rearrangement uses TRBV7-9 and TRBJ2-2; the D is unclear. Germline V gene lookup returns CDR1 SEHNR and CDR2 FQNEAQ (reference sequence). With 5 bases removed from V and 5 bases from J, the gap between germline ends came to 15 bases. This CDR3 contains 15 residues. DNA of the CDR3: TGTGCCAGCAGCCCCCGTGGCGGAGAAACCGGGGAGCTGTTTTTT. It encodes CASSPRGGETGELFF.

V is TRBV6-6 and J is TRBJ2-1; no clear D gene. The V end lost 4 bases, the J end lost 8 bases, and 6 bases lay between the germline ends. The CDR3 has 11 residues. Germline V lookup: CDR1 MNHNY, CDR2 SVGAGI (reference sequence). CDR3 sequence (DNA): TGTGCCAGCAGTTCCAAGGATGAGCAGTTCTTC. Translated: CASSSKDEQFF.

This chain joins TRBV27 and TRBJ2-6, with 10 nucleotides matching TRBD1. This CDR3 comprises 18 residues. Germline loops: CDR1 MNHEY, CDR2 SMNVEV (reference sequence). V shed 6 bases, J shed 0 bases, and the junction held 8 bases outside the gene matches. The DNA for the CDR3 is TGTGCCAGCAGGGGAGGACAGGGGGGCGTCTCTGGGGCCAACGTCCTGACTTTC. Translating gives CASRGGQGGVSGANVLTF.

The rearrangement links TRBV4-1 to TRBJ2-4; D unresolved. V shed 0 bases and J shed 8 bases, with 14 bases lying between them. The length of the CDR3 is 15 residues. Germline CDR1 MGHRA, CDR2 YSYEKL. DNA for the CDR3: TGCGCCAGCAGCCAAGATAGGCCCTGCTGGGACATTCAGTACTTC. Its translation: CASSQDRPCWDIQYF.

J is TRBJ2-1 and V is TRBV6-5; no clear D. This CDR3 contains 15 residues. V lost 6 bases, J lost 6 bases, and 18 bases lay in between. Looked up from germline, CDR1 is MNHEY and CDR2 is SVGAGI. CDR3 residues: CASRAPLIAGNEQFF. As DNA, the CDR3 is TGTGCCAGCAGGGCTCCTTTGATTGCTGGCAATGAGCAGTTCTTC.

This clonotype has a handful of counts. The rearrangement links TRBV28 to TRBJ2-3, with TRBD2 identical over 13 bases. The CDR3 extends over 16 amino acids. Germline V CDR1 and CDR2: MDHEN, SYDVKM. After removal of 6 bases from V and 8 bases from J, the junction contained 11 bases not matched to a gene. CDR3 sequence: CASRRGLAGLLGTQYF. The DNA of the CDR3 is TGTGCCAGCAGGCGGGGACTAGCGGGACTCCTTGGTACGCAGTATTTT. Variable domain in full (rest from reference TRBV28 and TRBJ2-3): DVKVTQSSRYLVKRTGEKVFLECVQDMDHENMFWYRQDPGLGLRLIYFSYDVKMKEKGDIPEGYSVSREKKERFSLILESASTNQTSMYLCASRRGLAGLLGTQYFGPGTRLTVL.

The CDR3, as DNA: TGTGCCAGCAGCCCTGGGGTTACCCCTTACAATGAGCAGTTCTTC. Encoded protein: CASSPGVTPYNEQFF. This chain uses TRBV7-9 with TRBJ2-1; D is uncertain. The CDR3 is made up of 15 amino acids. Trimming left V 5 bases short and J 4 bases short, with 15 bases between. The germline CDR1 and CDR2 sequences are SEHNR and FQNEAQ (reference sequence).

This clonotype was counted between two and nine times. The chain links TRBV20-1 to TRBJ1-5; tentative D call: TRBD1 (5 bases). In germline, CDR1 is DFQATT, CDR2 SNEGSKA (reference sequence). The CDR3 is made up of 13 amino acids. Trimming removed 1 base from V and 3 bases from J, with 7 bases in between. The CDR3 coding sequence is TGCAGTGCTAGAGGACAGAACAATCAGCCCCAGCATTTT. Residues: CSARGQNNQPQHF.

This clonotype has a handful of counts. The junction differs from germline at one of its ends, possibly a read error. The rearrangement uses TRBV5-5 and TRBJ2-3; 11 bases map to TRBD2. This CDR3 is 15 amino acids long. Germline values: CDR1 SGHKS, CDR2 YYEKEE (reference sequence). The CDR3: CTSSMKLAGEYTQYF. The DNA of the CDR3 is TGTACCAGCAGCATGAAACTAGCGGGAGAATATACGCAGTATTTT.

This clonotype has only a few counts. V is TRBV6-1 and J is TRBJ2-7; perhaps TRBD1 as D (5 bases). The DNA end is more similar to TRBJ2-5, so the J call may be wrong. Germline V gene data show CDR1 as MNHNS and CDR2 as SASEGT. The CDR3 has 15 amino acids. The CDR3 nucleotides are TGTGCCAGCAGTGAATGGGTAACAGGACGGGAGACCCAGTACTTC. Its translation is CASSEWVTGRETQYF.

At least ten counts were recorded for this clonotype. The V gene is TRBV29-1, the J gene TRBJ2-1; D is uncertain. The germline V and J ends were trimmed by 4 bases and 6 bases, with 10 bases remaining between them. The germline CDR1 and CDR2 sequences are SQVTM and ANQGSEA. The CDR3 is 12 residues long. The CDR3: CSVGGFGNEQFF. The DNA for the CDR3 is TGCAGCGTTGGTGGTTTTGGCAATGAGCAGTTCTTC.

This clonotype has at least ten counts. Here the CDR3 DNA reads TGCGCCAGCAGCCAAGATACCCTGCCGGGACTAGCGGTGAAAGAGACCCAGTACTTC. Its translation: CASSQDTLPGLAVKETQYF. The chain is built from TRBV4-1 and TRBJ2-5; 11 bases are shared with TRBD2. The trim removed 0 bases at V and 3 bases at J, leaving 12 bases unmatched. The germline V gene has CDR1 MGHRA and CDR2 YSYEKL. CDR3 size: 19 residues.

The chain is built from TRBV5-6 and TRBJ2-1; D possibly corresponds to TRBD1 (5 bases). This CDR3 is built from 13 residues. Per the germline V gene, CDR1 is SGHDT and CDR2 is YYEEEE. Trimming took off 0 bases at V and 9 bases at J, with 10 bases between the two ends. CDR3 DNA: TGTGCCAGCAGCTTGGTCCAGGGTACTGAGCAGTTCTTC. Translated, it gives CASSLVQGTEQFF. Variable domain in full (rest from reference TRBV5-6 and TRBJ2-1): DAGVTQSPTHLIKTRGQQVTLRCSPKSGHDTVSWYQQALGQGPQFIFQYYEEEERQRGNFPDRFSGHQFPNYSSELNVNALLLGDSALYLCASSLVQGTEQFFGPGTRLTVL.

This sequence joins TRBV3-1 and TRBJ2-7; D is ambiguous. With 0 bases removed from V and 4 bases from J, the gap between germline ends came to 16 bases. The CDR3 totals 16 residues. Germline assignment: CDR1 LGHDT and CDR2 YNNKEL (reference sequence). As DNA, the CDR3 is TGTGCCAGCAGCCAAGATTTAAGCCAGAATAGTTACGAGCAGTACTTC. Protein sequence: CASSQDLSQNSYEQYF.

This clonotype was found a few times. CDR3 amino acids: CASSKPGTGGPYEQYF. CDR3 nucleotide sequence: TGTGCCAGCAGTAAGCCCGGGACAGGCGGCCCCTACGAGCAGTACTTC. This chain links TRBV6-1 with TRBJ2-7; the match to TRBD1 covers 8 bases. The CDR3 consists of 16 residues. CDR1 is MNHNS, CDR2 SASEGT, per germline. J was trimmed by 2 bases and V by 5 bases; bases with no gene match: 11.

This chain connects TRBV2 to TRBJ1-2; a possible D gene is TRBD1 (6 bases). CDR1 is SNHLY and CDR2 is FYNNEI in the germline V gene. The CDR3 runs to 13 residues. The V gene lost 6 bases and the J gene lost 4 bases, with 12 bases spanning the gap. DNA for the CDR3: TGTGCCAGCAGGGAACGGACAGCCTATGGCTACACCTTC. Translation gives CASRERTAYGYTF.